The source of this TCR beta chain is a study of shared clonotypes between healthy human individuals. Study background: The plates for each donor numbered three CD4 naive, three CD4 memory, two CD8 naive and one CD8 memory. Study-wide findings and caveats: What limited the represented genetic and exposure-history diversity was the small number of donors.

The healthy adult donors were HIV-negative and reported no recent acute infections or vaccinations. CDR3 size: 16 residues. The V and J ends lost 3 bases and 7 bases, in that order; junction bases with no gene match: 14. Germline values: CDR1 SGHRS, CDR2 YFSETQ. Remarks on this clone: Its antigen is not identified.

Genomic DNA (from each subset) was split evenly across several immunoSEQ plates. Measured with immunoSEQ multiplex PCR; TCRdb has only the in-frame clones, and not every one. The table includes a few million clones, roughly 92% detected once. The TCR originated in a man aged 18 to 35 in good health. The V gene is TRBV5-1, the J gene TRBJ1-2; 8 positions agree with TRBD1. Sequenced: naive CD4+ T cells sorted from blood. Sample subset: CD45RA+ positively selected. This CDR3 reads CASSYGTGGPSGGYTF. The CDR3 DNA follows: TGCGCCAGCAGCTACGGGACAGGAGGCCCCTCGGGTGGCTACACCTTC.